These T cell receptor beta chains were read from a single sample in a study of OX40 agonist ivuxolimab in advanced cancers. The method was immunoSEQ multiplex PCR; TCRdb's version includes in-frame clones alone and lacks a portion of them. The data show more than 65,000 clones, approximately 79% seen once. Sequencing was performed on CD4+ or CD8+ T cells sorted from blood, taken in a trial of the OX40 agonist ivuxolimab. These receptor sequences come from an adult with an advanced solid tumor such as melanoma, head and neck, liver or kidney cancer. Each CDR3 is given with its conserved first and last residue. D genes are given only for firm matches. Clone size, where shown, is once, few, many, or a class for clones that have expanded.

D: -
V: TRBV5-4
size: -
J: TRBJ2-7
CDR3: CASSLARPGVGYEQYF
DNA: TGTGCCAGCAGCTTGGCCAGGCCAGGCGTTGGCTACGAGCAGTACTTC

D: -
V: TRBV7-9
size: -
J: TRBJ1-5
CDR3: CASSPGDYSNQPQHF
DNA: TGTGCCAGCAGCCCAGGAGATTATAGCAATCAGCCCCAGCATTTT

D: TRBD1
V: TRBV5-4
size: -
J: TRBJ2-2
CDR3: CASSPQGANTGELFF
DNA: TGTGCCAGCAGCCCCCAGGGGGCCAACACCGGGGAGCTGTTTTTT

D: TRBD1
V: TRBV9
size: -
J: TRBJ2-7
CDR3: CASSVAGTGGYEQYF
DNA: TGTGCCAGCAGCGTAGCGGGGACAGGGGGCTACGAGCAGTACTTC

D: -
V: TRBV7-2
size: -
J: TRBJ1-1
CDR3: CASSLVMNTEAFF
DNA: TGTGCCAGCAGCTTAGTCATGAACACTGAAGCTTTCTTT

D: TRBD2
V: TRBV19
size: once
J: TRBJ2-5
CDR3: CASSISGRGVQETQYF
DNA: TGTGCCAGTAGTATATCCGGGCGGGGGGTTCAAGAGACCCAGTACTTC

D: -
V: TRBV12-2
size: -
J: TRBJ1-4
CDR3: CASRPLPENEKLFF
DNA: TGTGCAAGTCGCCCACTTCCTGAAAATGAAAAACTGTTTTTT

D: -
V: TRBV10-3
size: -
J: TRBJ2-5
CDR3: CAISGRETQYF
DNA: TGTGCCATCAGTGGGCGAGAGACCCAGTACTTC

D: -
V: TRBV27
size: -
J: TRBJ2-2
CDR3: CASSLRLGRPNTGELFF
DNA: TGTGCCAGCAGTTTACGGCTGGGACGACCTAACACCGGGGAGCTGTTTTTT

D: -
V: TRBV11-1
size: -
J: TRBJ2-5
CDR3: CASSFTGTDTQYF
DNA: TGTGCCAGCAGCTTTACCGGGACTGATACCCAGTACTTC

D: -
V: TRBV7-2
size: -
J: TRBJ2-7
CDR3: CASSSTEWGQYEQYF
DNA: TGTGCCAGCAGCTCCACGGAGTGGGGGCAGTACGAGCAGTACTTC

D: TRBD1
V: TRBV4-1
size: -
J: TRBJ1-1
CDR3: CASSQVLFRDRRAFF
DNA: TGCGCCAGCAGCCAAGTTCTCTTCCGGGACAGAAGGGCTTTCTTT

D: -
V: TRBV6-1
size: -
J: TRBJ1-1
CDR3: CASSETVTGLF
DNA: TGTGCCAGCAGTGAGACAGTTACTGGTCTCTTT

D: -
V: TRBV4-1
size: once
J: TRBJ2-7
CDR3: CASSQDGSGDEGQYF
DNA: TGCGCCAGCAGCCAAGATGGGTCGGGGGACGAAGGGCAGTACTTC

D: TRBD2
V: TRBV30
size: few
J: TRBJ2-1
CDR3: CAWSVVVSGSSWYNEQFF
DNA: TGTGCCTGGAGTGTGGTAGTGAGCGGGAGTAGTTGGTACAATGAGCAGTTCTTC

D: TRBD1
V: TRBV12-5
size: -
J: TRBJ1-1
CDR3: CASGPPRGLNTEAFF
DNA: TGTGCTAGTGGTCCCCCTAGGGGGCTCAACACTGAAGCTTTCTTT

D: TRBD2
V: TRBV19
size: few
J: TRBJ2-3
CDR3: CASGAPGLAEYTQYF
DNA: TGTGCCTCTGGTGCTCCGGGACTAGCGGAGTATACGCAGTATTTT

D: -
V: TRBV18
size: once
J: TRBJ1-5
CDR3: CASSPRGARDQPQHF
DNA: TGTGCCAGCTCACCACGGGGGGCTCGGGATCAGCCCCAGCATTTT

D: -
V: TRBV4-2
size: -
J: TRBJ1-1
CDR3: CASSQDPGWRDTEAFF
DNA: TGTGCCAGCAGCCAAGATCCCGGGTGGAGGGACACTGAAGCTTTCTTT

D: TRBD2
V: TRBV4-3
size: -
J: TRBJ2-2
CDR3: CASSHSTSGTTGELFF
DNA: TGCGCCAGCAGCCACAGTACTAGCGGGACCACCGGGGAGCTGTTTTTT

D: -
V: TRBV11-3
size: -
J: TRBJ1-1
CDR3: CASSLGGQYTEAFF
DNA: TGTGCCAGCAGCTTAGGGGGACAATACACTGAAGCTTTCTTT

D: -
V: TRBV6-6
size: -
J: TRBJ2-6
CDR3: CASSYSEGTGANVLTF
DNA: TGTGCCAGCAGTTACTCGGAGGGAACCGGGGCCAACGTCCTGACTTTC

D: -
V: TRBV2
size: -
J: TRBJ1-6
CDR3: CASSEPTRNSPLHF
DNA: TGTGCCAGCAGTGAACCAACTCGTAATTCACCCCTCCACTTT

D: -
V: TRBV7-3
size: -
J: TRBJ2-3
CDR3: CASSLGVGSGSTDTQYF
DNA: TGTGCCAGCAGCTTAGGGGTCGGGTCAGGAAGCACAGATACGCAGTATTTT

D: -
V: TRBV11-2
size: -
J: TRBJ2-7
CDR3: CASSLEPGATYEQYF
DNA: TGTGCCAGCAGCTTAGAGCCGGGGGCAACCTACGAGCAGTACTTC

D: TRBD1
V: TRBV27
size: -
J: TRBJ1-3
CDR3: CASSSTGTGGNTIYF
DNA: TGTGCCAGCAGTTCCACCGGGACAGGGGGAAACACCATATATTTT

D: -
V: TRBV7-2
size: -
J: TRBJ1-1
CDR3: CASSLSGETEAFF
DNA: TGTGCCAGCAGCTTATCAGGGGAGACTGAAGCTTTCTTT

D: -
V: TRBV5-1
size: few
J: TRBJ1-1
CDR3: CASSFSEGGHTEAFF
DNA: TGCGCCAGCAGCTTCTCCGAGGGGGGCCACACTGAAGCTTTCTTT

D: -
V: TRBV11-3
size: -
J: TRBJ1-2
CDR3: CASSPGGARNQGRGYTF
DNA: TGTGCCAGCAGCCCCGGAGGGGCTAGGAATCAGGGCCGTGGCTACACCTTC

D: -
V: TRBV11-3
size: -
J: TRBJ2-7
CDR3: CASSLMPVNYEQYF
DNA: TGTGCCAGCAGCTTAATGCCGGTAAACTACGAGCAGTACTTC

D: -
V: TRBV4-1
size: medium-sized
J: TRBJ1-1
CDR3: CASSQLQVLHEAFF
DNA: TGCGCCAGCAGCCAACTACAGGTTCTACATGAAGCTTTCTTT

D: -
V: TRBV6-1
size: once
J: TRBJ1-5
CDR3: CASSESPAYSNQPQHF
DNA: TGTGCCAGCAGTGAATCCCCTGCGTATAGCAATCAGCCCCAGCATTTT

D: -
V: TRBV7-3
size: -
J: TRBJ2-2
CDR3: CASSLGGPVTGELFF
DNA: TGTGCCAGCAGCTTAGGAGGGCCTGTCACCGGGGAGCTGTTTTTT

D: -
V: TRBV6-5
size: once
J: TRBJ1-2
CDR3: CASSVAGVDYGYTF
DNA: TGTGCCAGCAGTGTGGCAGGGGTTGATTATGGCTACACCTTC

D: TRBD1
V: TRBV7-2
size: -
J: TRBJ2-7
CDR3: CASSHTDRDEQYF
DNA: TGTGCCAGCAGCCATACGGACAGGGACGAGCAGTACTTC

D: TRBD1
V: TRBV30
size: -
J: TRBJ1-2
CDR3: CASKGGQGFGYTF
DNA: TGTGCCTCGAAAGGAGGACAGGGGTTTGGCTACACCTTC

D: -
V: TRBV7-6
size: -
J: TRBJ2-4
CDR3: CASSRSGTAKNIQYF
DNA: TGTGCCAGCAGCCGATCCGGGACAGCCAAAAACATTCAGTACTTC

D: -
V: TRBV29-1
size: -
J: TRBJ1-4
CDR3: CSVGRGSEKLFF
DNA: TGCAGCGTTGGCAGAGGGAGTGAAAAACTGTTTTTT

D: TRBD1
V: TRBV18
size: -
J: TRBJ2-2
CDR3: CASSPPPGQRNTGELFF
DNA: TGTGCCAGCTCACCACCTCCGGGACAGAGAAACACCGGGGAGCTGTTTTTT

D: -
V: TRBV7-9
size: -
J: TRBJ2-3
CDR3: CASSYGLSWSYF
DNA: TGTGCCAGCAGCTACGGACTCTCCTGGTCTTATTTT

D: TRBD1
V: TRBV5-1
size: -
J: TRBJ1-2
CDR3: CASSRSTGEYGYTF
DNA: TGCGCCAGCAGCCGATCGACAGGGGAATATGGCTACACCTTC

D: -
V: TRBV19
size: -
J: TRBJ2-5
CDR3: CASSMRGDGETQYF
DNA: TGTGCCAGTAGTATGAGGGGGGACGGAGAGACCCAGTACTTC

D: -
V: TRBV27
size: once
J: TRBJ2-2
CDR3: CASSLWYTGELFF
DNA: TGTGCCAGCAGTTTGTGGTACACCGGGGAGCTGTTTTTT

D: -
V: TRBV7-9
size: once
J: TRBJ2-7
CDR3: CAARDVNTYEQYF
DNA: TGTGCCGCGAGGGACGTTAATACCTACGAGCAGTACTTC

D: -
V: TRBV19
size: -
J: TRBJ1-5
CDR3: CASSLVQFNQPRHF
DNA: TGTGCCAGTAGCCTGGTACAGTTTAATCAGCCCCGGCATTTT

D: TRBD1
V: TRBV2
size: -
J: TRBJ2-2
CDR3: CASTLDRVGELTGELFF
DNA: TGTGCCAGCACCCTCGACAGGGTGGGAGAACTAACCGGGGAGCTGTTTTTT

D: TRBD1
V: TRBV7-9
size: once
J: TRBJ2-2
CDR3: CASSPYRGAGELFF
DNA: TGTGCCAGCAGCCCCTACAGGGGTGCCGGGGAGCTGTTTTTT

D: -
V: TRBV29-1
size: -
J: TRBJ2-7
CDR3: CSVGDIPGNEQYF
DNA: TGCAGCGTTGGCGACATCCCCGGGAACGAGCAGTACTTC

D: -
V: TRBV30
size: -
J: TRBJ2-3
CDR3: CAWSVLRTSTDTQYF
DNA: TGTGCCTGGAGTGTACTACGGACCAGCACAGATACGCAGTATTTT

D: TRBD1
V: TRBV18
size: -
J: TRBJ2-7
CDR3: CASSPVSGTGTYEQYF
DNA: TGTGCCAGCTCACCAGTTTCTGGGACAGGGACCTACGAGCAGTACTTC

D: TRBD1
V: TRBV6-6
size: -
J: TRBJ1-1
CDR3: CASRTGTGITEAFF
DNA: TGTGCCAGCAGAACAGGGACAGGGATCACTGAAGCTTTCTTT

D: -
V: TRBV19
size: few
J: TRBJ1-5
CDR3: CASREGYQPQHF
DNA: TGTGCCAGTAGGGAGGGCTATCAGCCCCAGCATTTT

D: TRBD2
V: TRBV10-3
size: once
J: TRBJ2-1
CDR3: CAISQTVSGGSNEQFF
DNA: TGTGCCATCAGCCAGACGGTGAGCGGGGGGTCCAATGAGCAGTTCTTC

D: -
V: TRBV5-1
size: -
J: TRBJ1-2
CDR3: CASSLEQASYGYTF
DNA: TGCGCCAGCAGCTTGGAACAGGCGAGCTATGGCTACACCTTC

D: TRBD1
V: TRBV2
size: -
J: TRBJ1-1
CDR3: CASSVPRTGALNTEAFF
DNA: TGTGCCAGCAGTGTACCGAGGACAGGGGCCCTCAACACTGAAGCTTTCTTT